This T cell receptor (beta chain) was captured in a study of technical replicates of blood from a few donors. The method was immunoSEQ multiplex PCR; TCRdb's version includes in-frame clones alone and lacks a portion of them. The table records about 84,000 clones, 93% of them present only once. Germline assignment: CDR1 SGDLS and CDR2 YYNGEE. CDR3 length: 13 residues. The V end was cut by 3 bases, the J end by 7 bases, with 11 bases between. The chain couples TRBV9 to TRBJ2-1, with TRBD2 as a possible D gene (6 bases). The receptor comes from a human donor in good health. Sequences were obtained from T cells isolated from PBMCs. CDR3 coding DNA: TGTGCCAGCAGCGCCGGAGGGAGGAATGAGCAGTTCTTC. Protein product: CASSAGGRNEQFF.